This T cell receptor (beta chain) derives from a study of blood T cell repertoires in COVID-19. Study in general: Donors in the United States, Italy and Spain gave samples during acute or convalescent COVID-19. The analysed material was cDNA or gDNA that came from T cells, B-cell-depleted T cells, or PBMCs.

Deletions cut 1 base from V and 5 bases from J, with 3 bases between. There are 12 residues in the CDR3. The germline gives CDR1 LGHDT, CDR2 YNNKEL (reference sequence). Authors' processing steps: Cell counts per sample came from amplifying reference gene primers. Data came from immunoSEQ multiplex PCR; TCRdb stores just in-frame clones and leaves some out. Clonal size and the V and J genes are those of that table, whereas D and trimming came from the DNA. The table lists 50,000 to 65,000 clones, approximately 86% of them singletons. This sequence originates from a man between 65 and 85 years old with acute or convalescent COVID-19. The sequenced sample consisted of peripheral blood. V gene TRBV3-1 (or the pseudogene TRBV3-2) combines with J gene TRBJ2-4; D gene unclear. The CDR3 loop is CASSQAQNIQYF. CDR3 nucleotide sequence: TGTGCCAGCAGCCAAGCTCAAAACATTCAGTACTTC.